Below are 6 T cell receptor beta chains sequenced from a single sample in a study of response to subunit inactivated influenza vaccine. Via MiXCR, TCRdb re-called the RT-PCR reads, giving one row per CDR3 protein. The sample comprises over 650,000 distinct CDR3 sequences, around 18% of which are singletons, and 11% rests with the top ten. The source material was PBMCs from blood, sampled 4 to 6 days after vaccination. These receptors were obtained from a man aged 50-60 years who received an inactivated influenza vaccine.

This rearrangement joins TRBV7-2 to TRBJ1-6, with TRBD1 matching over 8 bases. Germline CDR1 reads SGHTA; CDR2 reads FQGNSA. This CDR3 has 15 amino acids. V gave up 2 bases and J gave up 3 bases; unmatched junction bases: 0. CDR3 DNA sequence: TGTGCCAGCAGCTTAACAGGGGGCTATAATTCACCCCTCCACTTT. It specifies CASSLTGGYNSPLHF.

This clonotype was picked up many times. The gene calls are TRBV29-1 and TRBJ1-1; TRBD1 is a possible D gene (5 bases). V lost 6 bases and J 6 bases, leaving 20 bases between the germline ends. Germline CDR1 is SQVTM and CDR2 is ANQGSEA. CDR3 length: 14 residues. The DNA of the CDR3 is TGCAGCGTCCTAATACAGGCCGCGATGGCTGAAGCTTTCTTT. Translating gives CSVLIQAAMAEAFF.

V is TRBV10-3 and J is TRBJ2-1; tentative D call: TRBD2 (5 bases). CDR3 length: 14 residues. Germline CDR1 and CDR2: ENHRY and SYGVKD. Trimming pared 7 bases from V and 5 bases from J, leaving 15 bases between. The CDR3 protein is CAIKLGLANNEQFF. The CDR3, as DNA: TGTGCCATCAAATTGGGCCTAGCCAACAATGAGCAGTTCTTC.

This chain joins TRBV20-1 and TRBJ1-5; no clear D gene. The CDR3 spans 13 residues. Trimming stripped 3 bases from V and 7 bases from J, with 13 bases between. CDR1 is DFQATT, CDR2 SNEGSKA, per germline (reference sequence). The CDR3 DNA is TGCAGTGCTAGGTCCGGGCTCAGACAGCCCCAGCATTTT. Encoded protein: CSARSGLRQPQHF.

This chain links TRBV4-2 with TRBJ2-3; D gene ambiguous. Trimming pared 0 bases from V and 2 bases from J, leaving 3 bases between. The CDR3 has 13 amino acids. Looked up from germline, CDR1 is LGHNA and CDR2 is YNFKEQ. CDR3: CASSQEPTDTQYF. The CDR3 DNA reads as TGTGCCAGCAGCCAAGAGCCCACAGATACGCAGTATTTT.

This chain joins TRBV5-6 and TRBJ2-3; 8 nucleotides line up with TRBD2. Per the germline V gene, CDR1 is SGHDT and CDR2 is YYEEEE. This CDR3 is 16 amino acids long. V lost 3 bases, J lost 2 bases, and 8 bases stayed unmatched. The CDR3 sequence is CASSYWAGGLTDTQYF. The CDR3 DNA follows: TGTGCCAGCAGCTACTGGGCGGGGGGCCTCACAGATACGCAGTATTTT.